Below, one TCR beta chain is given with its context. V shed 4 bases, J shed 8 bases, and the junction held 13 bases outside the gene matches. Germline values: CDR1 ENHRY, CDR2 SYGVKD. The CDR3 extends over 17 amino acids. This sample was taken from a study of blood T cell repertoires in COVID-19. Whole-study context: The study drew acute and convalescent COVID-19 samples from the United States, Italy and Spain.

The data were produced by immunoSEQ multiplex PCR, yet TCRdb's version contains in-frame clones alone and is incomplete. This sample has 35,000 to 45,000 clones, with around 84% found just once. Sequencing was performed on peripheral blood. This receptor was identified in a man in his sixties or seventies with acute or convalescent COVID-19. This chain links TRBV10-3 with TRBJ2-1; 11 nucleotides align to TRBD2. The CDR3 is CAISGRVAGGLKDEQFF. The DNA of the CDR3 is TGTGCCATCAGTGGGCGGGTAGCGGGGGGGCTTAAGGATGAGCAGTTCTTC.